The 21 T cell receptor beta chains reported below all come from one sample, sequenced in a study of cytomegalovirus exposure and HLA in healthy donors. PCR used 60 Vbeta primers and 13 Jbeta primers. Produced via immunoSEQ multiplex PCR; TCRdb's table is partial and in-frame only. This sample yields some 150,000 clones, of which more than 75% are seen a single time; around 3.2% belongs to the top ten. Sequencing was performed on PBMCs. The source of these receptors is a human donor in good health.

J is TRBJ2-1 and V is TRBV11-2, with D possibly being TRBD1 (6 bases). Germline V lookup: CDR1 SGHAT, CDR2 FQNNGV. V lost 1 base to trimming and J lost 9 bases, with 10 bases between them. This CDR3 contains 13 residues. In DNA, the CDR3 is TGTGCCAGCAGCTTAGCAGGGGTAATTGAGCAGTTCTTC. It codes for CASSLAGVIEQFF.

V and J are TRBV9 and TRBJ2-7, with D possibly TRBD2 on 6 matching bases. Trimming removed 0 bases from V and 1 base from J, with 11 bases in between. Germline V CDR1 and CDR2: SGDLS, YYNGEE. This CDR3 contains 15 residues. CDR3 bases: TGTGCCAGCAGCGTAGACGGGACTCCTTCCTACGAGCAGTACTTC. Protein sequence: CASSVDGTPSYEQYF.

V usage is TRBV9 and J usage is TRBJ2-7; D remains ambiguous. Germline values: CDR1 SGDLS, CDR2 YYNGEE. The CDR3 is 13 amino acids. V lost 0 bases, J lost 5 bases, and 9 bases lay in between. The CDR3 DNA is TGTGCCAGCAGCGTAGGTGGCCACGACGAGCAGTACTTC. Translating gives CASSVGGHDEQYF.

The CDR3 DNA sequence: TGTGCCAGCAGCTTAGAACTAGCGGGAGCCAATGAGCAGTTCTTC. It encodes CASSLELAGANEQFF. This rearrangement joins TRBV11-2 to TRBJ2-1, with 11 bases identical to TRBD2. After removal of 0 bases from V and 6 bases from J, the junction contained 1 base not matched to a gene. The CDR3 consists of 15 residues. Germline-derived CDR1 and CDR2 are SGHAT and FQNNGV.

The rearrangement uses TRBV6-1 and TRBJ1-2, with a weak D call TRBD1 (6 bases). Germline V lookup: CDR1 MNHNS, CDR2 SASEGT. This CDR3 spans 13 amino acids. Trimming removed 6 bases from V and 5 bases from J, with 13 bases in between. The CDR3 DNA sequence: TGTGCCAGCAGCGAGACAGGCCGATATGGCTACACCTTC. It encodes CASSETGRYGYTF.

The count of this clone is one. The rearrangement links TRBV5-1 to TRBJ1-2; D not resolved. CDR3 length: 15 residues. The ends were cut back, 0 bases at V and 2 bases at J, with 11 bases in the middle. In germline, CDR1 is SGHRS, CDR2 YFSETQ. The CDR3 spells CASSLGPTTNYGYTF. CDR3 nucleotide sequence: TGCGCCAGCAGCTTGGGCCCAACAACCAACTATGGCTACACCTTC. The whole variable domain, remainder taken from reference TRBV5-1 and TRBJ1-2, is KAGVTQTPRYLIKTRGQQVTLSCSPISGHRSVSWYQQTPGQGLQFLFEYFSETQRNKGNFPGRFSGRQFSNSRSEMNVSTLELGDSALYLCASSLGPTTNYGYTFGSGTRLTVV.

This clone came up a few times. V gene TRBV5-6 combines with J gene TRBJ1-1; 8 positions agree with TRBD1. V was clipped by 4 bases and J by 7 bases; unmatched bases: 3. There are 12 residues in the CDR3. CDR1 and CDR2 (germline): SGHDT, YYEEEE. Written as DNA, the CDR3 is TGTGCCAGCAGCCGGGACAGGCGTGAAGCTTTCTTT. This sequence encodes CASSRDRREAFF.

This clone was counted a single time. The chain joins TRBV27 to TRBJ2-1; TRBD2 matches 9 bases. This CDR3 has 16 amino acids. Germline CDR1 reads MNHEY; CDR2 reads SMNVEV (reference sequence). V shed 4 bases and J 8 bases; nucleotides not matched to a gene: 12. The CDR3 here is CASSSGLAGSRHEQFF. As DNA, the CDR3 is TGTGCCAGCAGTTCTGGGCTAGCGGGGTCTAGGCATGAGCAGTTCTTC.

This chain joins TRBV10-3 and TRBJ2-2; 7 bases line up with TRBD1. The germline V gene encodes CDR1 ENHRY and CDR2 SYGVKD. The CDR3 has 15 amino acids. Unmatched junction bases numbered 9, after V lost 10 bases and J lost 1 base. The CDR3 is CANDPGQRNTGELFF. The CDR3 nucleotides read TGTGCCAACGACCCGGGACAGAGGAACACCGGGGAGCTGTTTTTT.

About this clone itself: Other DNA sequences of this sample code for an identical CDR3. This chain joins TRBV4-3 and TRBJ2-7, with 9 bases lining up with TRBD2. Germline CDR1 is LGHNA and CDR2 is YSLEER. The V and J ends lost 0 bases and 1 base, in that order; junction bases with no gene match: 1. The length of the CDR3 is 15 residues. The CDR3 coding sequence is TGCGCCAGCAGCCAAGAGCTAGCGGGATCCTACGAGCAGTACTTC. Residues: CASSQELAGSYEQYF.

The rearrangement links TRBV30 to TRBJ2-1; 10 nucleotides align to TRBD1. V lost 4 bases, J lost 8 bases, and 8 bases stayed unmatched. The CDR3 sequence is 14 residues long. Germline assignment: CDR1 GTSNPN and CDR2 SVGIG (reference sequence). CDR3 DNA sequence: TGTGCCTGGACAGGCGGGACAGGGGTACATGAGCAGTTCTTC. Its translation is CAWTGGTGVHEQFF.

The rearrangement joins TRBV10-3 to TRBJ1-1; 7 nucleotides line up with TRBD1. The V and J ends lost 0 bases and 5 bases, in that order; junction bases with no gene match: 9. The CDR3 runs to 16 residues. CDR1 ENHRY and CDR2 SYGVKD come from the germline V gene. CDR3 in DNA: TGTGCCATCAGTGAGTCCGTCATACAGGGGCATACTGAAGCTTTCTTT. It encodes CAISESVIQGHTEAFF.

By share of the sample, this clone is medium-sized. V is TRBV6-4 and J is TRBJ2-2, with 8 bases that match TRBD2. The CDR3 consists of 14 residues. V was clipped by 6 bases and J by 4 bases; unmatched bases: 4. From germline, CDR1 is MRHNA and CDR2 SNTAGT. The CDR3 loop reads CASSPGTSTGELFF. CDR3 DNA sequence: TGTGCCAGCAGCCCCGGGACTAGCACCGGGGAGCTGTTTTTT.

This sequence joins TRBV7-8 and TRBJ1-1; 9 bases fit TRBD1. There are 13 residues in the CDR3. Germline V lookup: CDR1 SGHVS, CDR2 FQNEAQ. Trimming at V came to 3 bases and at J to 9 bases, leaving 5 bases not matched to a gene. The CDR3 protein is CASSLDRGDKAFF. CDR3 sequence (DNA): TGTGCCAGCAGCTTGGACAGGGGCGATAAAGCTTTCTTT.

This chain links TRBV7-6 with TRBJ2-5; tentative D call: TRBD1 (5 bases). Looked up from germline, CDR1 is SGHVS and CDR2 is FNYEAQ. The germline V and J ends were trimmed by 5 bases and 2 bases, with 18 bases remaining between them. CDR3 size: 16 residues. Here the CDR3 DNA reads TGTGCCAGCAGCGCCCTTGTATGGGGCCTTCAAGAGACCCAGTACTTC. Its protein is CASSALVWGLQETQYF.

This clone is a singleton in its sample. The CDR3 spells CASSPGQGVYEQYF. The CDR3 nucleotides read TGTGCCAGTAGCCCGGGACAGGGGGTATACGAGCAGTACTTC. This chain links TRBV19 with TRBJ2-7, with 11 bases lining up with TRBD1. Germline CDR1 reads LNHDA; CDR2 reads SQIVND (reference sequence). The CDR3 loop spans 14 amino acids. V gave up 6 bases and J gave up 4 bases; unmatched junction bases: 5.

The CDR3 loop is CASSLFPDRAEAFF. The CDR3 DNA sequence: TGTGCCAGCAGTTTATTTCCGGACAGGGCCGAAGCTTTCTTT. This chain connects TRBV27 to TRBJ1-1, with 8 bases that match TRBD1. Germline V gene sequence: CDR1 MNHEY, CDR2 SMNVEV (reference sequence). V shed 1 base and J 8 bases; nucleotides not matched to a gene: 6. This CDR3 is built from 14 residues.

This sequence joins TRBV12-5 and TRBJ1-1; no firm D call. Trimming shortened V by 2 bases and J by 10 bases, and 11 bases separated the two germline ends. The CDR3 totals 12 residues. CDR1 LGHNT and CDR2 FRNRAP come from the germline V gene. For the CDR3, the DNA is TGTGCTAGTGGTTTGCTCGGGAATATAGCTTTCTTT. As protein: CASGLLGNIAFF.

The chain couples TRBV11-2 to TRBJ2-3, with D possibly being TRBD2 (6 bases). V gave up 5 bases and J gave up 8 bases, with 26 bases separating them. Looked up from germline, CDR1 is SGHAT and CDR2 is FQNNGV. This CDR3 comprises 17 residues. The CDR3 coding sequence is TGTGCCAGCAGCCCGGGACTCCTTGGGCCCCTCGGTAGTACGCAGTATTTT. Amino acids: CASSPGLLGPLGSTQYF.

Remarks on this clone: Compared with germline, one end of the junction differs, possibly owing to a read error. The chain joins TRBV7-9 to TRBJ1-4, with 8 bases identical to TRBD1. In germline, CDR1 is SEHNR, CDR2 FQNEAQ (reference sequence). This CDR3 spans 14 amino acids. CDR3 region: CASSLGQGGEKLFF. CDR3 in DNA: TGTGCCAGCAGTTTAGGACAGGGAGGTGAAAAACTGTTTTTT.

This clone was seen a few times. The rearrangement uses TRBV28 and TRBJ1-1; no clear D. Germline CDR1 is MDHEN and CDR2 is SYDVKM. This CDR3 contains 14 residues. The V end lost 4 bases, the J end lost 1 base, and 10 bases lay between the germline ends. The CDR3 protein is CASSYGGPNTEAFF. Here the CDR3 DNA reads TGTGCCAGCAGTTATGGAGGCCCGAACACTGAAGCTTTCTTT.